The present entry profiles one T cell receptor beta chain with its context. What it binds is unknown. Donors came from a validation cohort of approximately 110 subjects, distinct from the first 666-subject cohort. The data stem from a study of cytomegalovirus exposure and HLA in healthy donors. The study's findings and limits: For most TCR sequences rarity was the rule, although some public TCRs occurred in many donors. A few CMV-associated chains were confirmed in vitro to be specific for CMV antigens. Researchers catalogued some 160 TCR beta chains as cytomegalovirus-associated.

Trimming removed 0 bases from V and 8 bases from J; junction bases left unmatched: 6. The germline CDR1 and CDR2 sequences are SGHDN and FVKESK. This CDR3 contains 17 residues. Libraries were prepared by immunoSEQ multiplex PCR; TCRdb keeps only in-frame clonotypes and omits some of them. Found here are more than 250,000 clones, 90% of them singletons; the top ten hold around 3.1%. The clonotype comes from a woman in her 30s in good health and CMV-seronegative. This chain links TRBV14 with TRBJ2-1, with 14 bases identical to TRBD2. Sequenced material: PBMCs. CDR3 sequence reads: CASSQDLPGLAGDEQFF. CDR3 bases: TGTGCCAGCAGCCAAGACCTCCCGGGACTAGCGGGAGATGAGCAGTTCTTC.